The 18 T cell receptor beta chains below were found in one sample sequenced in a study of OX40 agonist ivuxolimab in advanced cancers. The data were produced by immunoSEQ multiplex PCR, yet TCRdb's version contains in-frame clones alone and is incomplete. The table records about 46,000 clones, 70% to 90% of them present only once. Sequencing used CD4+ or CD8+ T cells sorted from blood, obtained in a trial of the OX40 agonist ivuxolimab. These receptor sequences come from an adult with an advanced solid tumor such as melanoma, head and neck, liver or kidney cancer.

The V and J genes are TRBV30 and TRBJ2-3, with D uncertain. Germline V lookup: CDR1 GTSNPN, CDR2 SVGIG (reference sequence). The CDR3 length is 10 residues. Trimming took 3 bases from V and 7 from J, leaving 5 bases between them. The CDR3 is CAWSAHTQYF. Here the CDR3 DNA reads TGTGCCTGGAGCGCACATACGCAGTATTTT.

The CDR3 coding sequence is TGTGCCAGCAGAGCCGGGACAGGTGAAGCTTTCTTT. Amino acid sequence: CASRAGTGEAFF. The chain recombines TRBV2 with TRBJ1-1, with 8 bases that match TRBD1. The CDR3 spans 12 residues. The germline V gene encodes CDR1 SNHLY and CDR2 FYNNEI. Trimming at V came to 6 bases and at J to 7 bases, leaving 4 bases not matched to a gene. The complete variable domain, with remaining parts taken from reference TRBV2 and TRBJ1-1, reads EPEVTQTPSHQVTQMGQEVILRCVPISNHLYFYWYRQILGQKVEFLVSFYNNEISEKSEIFDDQFSVERPDGSNFTLKIRSTKLEDSAMYFCASRAGTGEAFFGQGTRLTVV.

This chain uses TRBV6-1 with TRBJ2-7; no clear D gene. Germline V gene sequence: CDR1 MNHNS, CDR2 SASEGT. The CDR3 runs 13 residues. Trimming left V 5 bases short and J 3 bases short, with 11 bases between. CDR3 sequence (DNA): TGTGCCAGCAGTACCGGGCCTCGCTACGAGCAGTACTTC. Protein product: CASSTGPRYEQYF.

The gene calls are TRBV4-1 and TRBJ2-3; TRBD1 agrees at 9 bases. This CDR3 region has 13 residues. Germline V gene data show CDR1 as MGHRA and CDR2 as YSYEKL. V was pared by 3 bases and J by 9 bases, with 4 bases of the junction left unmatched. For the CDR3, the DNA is TGCGCCAGCAGCCAGGACGACAGGGGGACGCAGTATTTT. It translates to CASSQDDRGTQYF.

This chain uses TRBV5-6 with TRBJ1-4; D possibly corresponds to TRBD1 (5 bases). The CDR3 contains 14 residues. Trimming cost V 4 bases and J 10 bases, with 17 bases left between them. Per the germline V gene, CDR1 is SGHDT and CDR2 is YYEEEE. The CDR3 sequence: CASSPTVGGRKLFF. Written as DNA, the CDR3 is TGTGCCAGCAGCCCGACAGTTGGCGGAAGAAAACTGTTTTTT.

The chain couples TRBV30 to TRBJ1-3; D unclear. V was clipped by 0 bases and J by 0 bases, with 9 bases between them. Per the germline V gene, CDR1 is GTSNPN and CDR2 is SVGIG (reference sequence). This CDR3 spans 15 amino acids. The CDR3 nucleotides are TGTGCCTGGAGTGTGGGGTGGTTCTCTGGAAACACCATATATTTT. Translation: CAWSVGWFSGNTIYF.

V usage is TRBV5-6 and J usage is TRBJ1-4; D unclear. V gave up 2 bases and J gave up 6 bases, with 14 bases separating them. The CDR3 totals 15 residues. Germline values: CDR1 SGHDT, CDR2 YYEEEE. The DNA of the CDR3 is TGTGCCAGCAGCTTCGCGTTTGGCGGACATGAAAAACTGTTTTTT. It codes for CASSFAFGGHEKLFF.

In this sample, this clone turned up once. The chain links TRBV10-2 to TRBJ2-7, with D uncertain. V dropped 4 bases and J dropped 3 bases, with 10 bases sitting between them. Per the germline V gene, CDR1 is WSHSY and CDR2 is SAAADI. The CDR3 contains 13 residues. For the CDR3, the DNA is TGCGCCAGCAGTGGAGGCTACTACTACGAGCAGTACTTC. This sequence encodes CASSGGYYYEQYF.

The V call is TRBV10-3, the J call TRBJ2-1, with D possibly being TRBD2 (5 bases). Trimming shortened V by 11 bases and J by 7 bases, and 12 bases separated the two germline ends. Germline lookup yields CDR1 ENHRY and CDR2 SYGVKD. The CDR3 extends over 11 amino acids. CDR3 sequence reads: CASEELNEQFF. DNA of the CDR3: TGTGCCTCGGAGGAACTTAATGAGCAGTTCTTC.

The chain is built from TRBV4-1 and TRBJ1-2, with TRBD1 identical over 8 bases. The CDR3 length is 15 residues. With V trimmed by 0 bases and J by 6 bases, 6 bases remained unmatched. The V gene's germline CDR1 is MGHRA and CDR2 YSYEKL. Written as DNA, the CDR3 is TGCGCCAGCAGCCAAGAGACAGGGGATGGGAATGGCTACACCTTC. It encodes CASSQETGDGNGYTF.

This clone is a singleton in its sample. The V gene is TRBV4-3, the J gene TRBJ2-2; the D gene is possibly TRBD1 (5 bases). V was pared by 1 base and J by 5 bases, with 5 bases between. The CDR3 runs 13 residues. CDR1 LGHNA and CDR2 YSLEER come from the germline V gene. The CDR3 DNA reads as TGCGCCAGCAGCCAAGCAGGGACCGGGGAGCTGTTTTTT. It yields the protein CASSQAGTGELFF.

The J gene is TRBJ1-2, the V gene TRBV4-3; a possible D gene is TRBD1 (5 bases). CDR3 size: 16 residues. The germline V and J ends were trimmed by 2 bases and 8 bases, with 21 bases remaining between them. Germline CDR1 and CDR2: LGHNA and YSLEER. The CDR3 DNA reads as TGCGCCAGCAGCCAACCCGGACGTCAGGGTCTATCCGGCTACACCTTC. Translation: CASSQPGRQGLSGYTF.

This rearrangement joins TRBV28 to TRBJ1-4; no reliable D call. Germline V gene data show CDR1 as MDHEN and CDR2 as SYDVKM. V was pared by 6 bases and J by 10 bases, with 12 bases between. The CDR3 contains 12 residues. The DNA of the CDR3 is TGTGCCAGCAGCCCCCCTTTAGGAAAACTGTTTTTT. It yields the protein CASSPPLGKLFF.

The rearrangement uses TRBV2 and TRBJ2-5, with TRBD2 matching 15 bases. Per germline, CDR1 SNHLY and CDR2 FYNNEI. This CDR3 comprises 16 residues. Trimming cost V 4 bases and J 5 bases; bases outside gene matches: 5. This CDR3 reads CASSAGLAGGVETQYF. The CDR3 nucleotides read TGTGCCAGCAGTGCGGGACTAGCGGGAGGAGTGGAGACCCAGTACTTC.

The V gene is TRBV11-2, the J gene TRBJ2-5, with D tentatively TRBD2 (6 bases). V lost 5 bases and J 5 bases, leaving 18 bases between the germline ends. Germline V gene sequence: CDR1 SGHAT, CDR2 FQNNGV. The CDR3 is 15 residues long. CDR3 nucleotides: TGTGCCAGCAGCCTAGGGGCCTCGGAGGGGGAGACCCAGTACTTC. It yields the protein CASSLGASEGETQYF. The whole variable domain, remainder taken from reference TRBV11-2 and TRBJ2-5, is EAGVAQSPRYKIIEKRQSVAFWCNPISGHATLYWYQQILGQGPKLLIQFQNNGVVDDSQLPKDRFSAERLKGVDSTLKIQPAKLEDSAVYLCASSLGASEGETQYFGPGTRLLVL.

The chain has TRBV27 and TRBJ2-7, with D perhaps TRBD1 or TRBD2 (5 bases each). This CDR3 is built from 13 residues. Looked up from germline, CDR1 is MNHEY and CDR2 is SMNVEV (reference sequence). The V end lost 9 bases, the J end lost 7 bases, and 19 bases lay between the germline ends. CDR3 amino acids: CASARDGLYEQYF. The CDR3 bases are TGTGCCAGTGCAAGGGACGGCCTTTATGAGCAGTACTTC.

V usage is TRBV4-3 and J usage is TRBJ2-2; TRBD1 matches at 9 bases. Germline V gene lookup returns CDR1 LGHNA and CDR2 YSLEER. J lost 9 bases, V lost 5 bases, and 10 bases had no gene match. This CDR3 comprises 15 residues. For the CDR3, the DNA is TGCGCCAGCAGCGCCGGGACAGGGTATTTCCGGGAGCTGTTTTTT. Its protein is CASSAGTGYFRELFF.

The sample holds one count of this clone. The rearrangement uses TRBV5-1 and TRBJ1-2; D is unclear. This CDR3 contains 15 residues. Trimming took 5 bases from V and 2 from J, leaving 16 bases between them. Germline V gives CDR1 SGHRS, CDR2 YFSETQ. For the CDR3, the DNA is TGCGCCAGCAGTCCTGACAATACTGTCAACTATGGCTACACCTTC. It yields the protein CASSPDNTVNYGYTF. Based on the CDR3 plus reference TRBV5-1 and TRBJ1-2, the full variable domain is KAGVTQTPRYLIKTRGQQVTLSCSPISGHRSVSWYQQTPGQGLQFLFEYFSETQRNKGNFPGRFSGRQFSNSRSEMNVSTLELGDSALYLCASSPDNTVNYGYTFGSGTRLTVV.